A single sample gave rise to the 20 T cell receptor beta chains below, sequenced in a study of siplizumab effects on memory and regulatory T cells. The table came from immunoSEQ multiplex PCR; TCRdb's copy has only in-frame clones and leaves some out. Found here are several thousand clones, about 50% of them singletons; the top ten hold 83%. It was at 37°C and for 6 days that the mixed lymphocyte reaction cells were cocultured. Their recognized antigens are unknown. Sample: CFSE-low (dividing) CD8+ T cells sorted from an allogeneic mixed lymphocyte reaction. All receptors derive from a human donor in good health; the cells came from an allogeneic mixed lymphocyte reaction. Some clones in this sample may be carry-over from other donors' samples.

This clone was seen more than once but under ten times. This rearrangement joins TRBV27 to TRBJ2-1, with TRBD2 identical over 11 bases. The length of the CDR3 is 16 residues. From germline, CDR1 is MNHEY and CDR2 SMNVEV (reference sequence). V was pared by 2 bases and J by 1 base, with 1 base of the junction left unmatched. CDR3 nucleotide sequence: TGTGCCAGCAGTTTAGGACTAGCGGGTTCCTACAATGAGCAGTTCTTC. Translated, it gives CASSLGLAGSYNEQFF.

This clone ranks as medium-sized. This rearrangement joins TRBV7-9 to TRBJ2-7, with D possibly matching TRBD2 (5 bases). Germline V gene sequence: CDR1 SEHNR, CDR2 FQNEAQ (reference sequence). CDR3 length equals 12 residues. V lost 5 bases, J lost 3 bases, and 8 bases lay in between. The CDR3 bases are TGTGCCAGCAGCCCGGACTTCTACGAGCAGTACTTC. This gives the protein CASSPDFYEQYF.

The rearrangement uses TRBV29-1 and TRBJ2-5; TRBD1 or TRBD2 may be the D gene (5 bases each). V was cut by 7 bases and J by 0 bases, with 15 bases left in between. From germline, CDR1 is SQVTM and CDR2 ANQGSEA. The CDR3 has 14 amino acids. The CDR3: CSAAGWRDQETQYF. The CDR3 DNA follows: TGCAGCGCCGCAGGGTGGCGGGACCAAGAGACCCAGTACTTC.

The chain combines TRBV2 with TRBJ1-1; TRBD1 might be the D (5 bases). V lost 9 bases to trimming and J lost 2 bases, with 19 bases between them. CDR1 and CDR2 (germline): SNHLY, FYNNEI. The CDR3 contains 15 residues. CDR3 protein: CASGVPHQGNTEAFF. The CDR3 region has the DNA TGTGCCAGTGGGGTGCCGCATCAGGGAAACACTGAAGCTTTCTTT.

Judged by abundance, this clone is medium-sized (0.01 to 0.1%). The genes are TRBV14 and TRBJ2-7; the D is unclear. Looked up from germline, CDR1 is SGHDN and CDR2 is FVKESK. Trimming shortened V by 1 base and J by 2 bases, and 12 bases separated the two germline ends. The CDR3 runs 15 residues. Here the CDR3 DNA reads TGTGCCAGCAGCCAAGGGCTGGCAGTAACCTACGAGCAGTACTTC. Translating gives CASSQGLAVTYEQYF. The full variable domain, with the rest looked up from reference TRBV14 and TRBJ2-7, is EAGVTQFPSHSVIEKGQTVTLRCDPISGHDNLYWYRRVMGKEIKFLLHFVKESKQDESGMPNNRFLAERTGGTYSTLKVQPAELEDSGVYFCASSQGLAVTYEQYFGPGTRLTVT.

This clone has just a few counts. The gene calls are TRBV5-6 and TRBJ1-5, with D unresolved. With 2 bases removed from V and 10 bases from J, the gap between germline ends came to 19 bases. The germline gives CDR1 SGHDT, CDR2 YYEEEE. The CDR3 has 15 residues. The CDR3 region is CASSFTTASYHPQHF. Written as DNA, the CDR3 is TGTGCCAGCAGCTTCACTACAGCGAGTTACCACCCCCAGCATTTT.

The chain is built from TRBV13 and TRBJ2-1; D is unclear. The CDR3 has 14 residues. Germline V CDR1 and CDR2: PRHDT, FYEKMQ (reference sequence). With 1 base removed from V and 5 bases from J, the gap between germline ends came to 9 bases. The CDR3 nucleotides are TGTGCCAGCAGCTTAGAGGACCTACACAATGAGCAGTTCTTC. It yields the protein CASSLEDLHNEQFF. Supplemented by reference TRBV13 and TRBJ2-1, the full variable domain reads AAGVIQSPRHLIKEKRETATLKCYPIPRHDTVYWYQQGPGQDPQFLISFYEKMQSDKGSIPDRFSAQQFSDYHSELNMSSLELGDSALYFCASSLEDLHNEQFFGPGTRLTVL.

This clone was counted a few times. This rearrangement joins TRBV2 to TRBJ1-1; D is undetermined. The CDR3 loop spans 15 amino acids. The germline V gene has CDR1 SNHLY and CDR2 FYNNEI. V shed 3 bases and J shed 1 base, with 12 bases lying between them. CDR3 coding DNA: TGTGCCAGCAGTGACCCCCAGCGGGGGAACACTGAAGCTTTCTTT. It yields the protein CASSDPQRGNTEAFF.

In its sample, this clone was seen many times. CDR3 amino acids: CAWSVAGVFAEAFF. CDR3 DNA sequence: TGTGCCTGGAGTGTCGCAGGGGTTTTCGCTGAAGCTTTCTTT. This sequence joins TRBV30 and TRBJ1-1; D is perhaps TRBD1 (6 bases). CDR3 length equals 14 residues. Germline V gene data show CDR1 as GTSNPN and CDR2 as SVGIG (reference sequence). Between the trimmed V and J ends, which lost 0 bases and 6 bases, there was a span of 14 bases.

J is TRBJ2-3 and V is TRBV2, with 10 bases that match TRBD2. CDR1 is SNHLY and CDR2 is FYNNEI in the germline V gene. Trimming cost V 2 bases and J 1 base; bases outside gene matches: 18. The CDR3 sequence is 21 residues long. The DNA of the CDR3 is TGTGCCAGCAGTGAAAGGGGCGGAGCGGGAGGGCCCTTGATGGGCACAGATACGCAGTATTTT. Its translation: CASSERGGAGGPLMGTDTQYF.

This clone came up a few times. The chain couples TRBV19 to TRBJ1-1, with TRBD1 identical over 7 bases. This CDR3 has 15 amino acids. V was clipped by 5 bases and J by 3 bases; unmatched bases: 9. CDR1 and CDR2 from the germline V gene are LNHDA and SQIVND (reference sequence). The DNA for the CDR3 is TGTGCCAGTAGTCGATTACAGGGGTTCGACACTGAAGCTTTCTTT. This codes for CASSRLQGFDTEAFF.

This chain links TRBV16 with TRBJ2-7, with 12 bases that match TRBD1. CDR1 is KGHSY and CDR2 is FQNENV in the germline V gene. CDR3 length: 17 residues. The V and J ends lost 4 bases and 4 bases, in that order; junction bases with no gene match: 11. This CDR3 is CASSRQWLGQGAYEQYF. In DNA form, the CDR3 reads TGTGCCAGCAGCCGCCAATGGTTGGGACAGGGGGCGTACGAGCAGTACTTC.

This clone was detected only once. The J gene is TRBJ2-1, the V gene TRBV9; no clear D. Deletions cut 0 bases from V and 2 bases from J, with 12 bases between. CDR3 length: 16 amino acids. Germline CDR1 SGDLS, CDR2 YYNGEE. In nucleotides, the CDR3 is TGTGCCAGCAGCGTAGCTAATGGGATTACCTACAATGAGCAGTTCTTC. It codes for CASSVANGITYNEQFF.

The chain combines TRBV27 with TRBJ2-7; D is possibly TRBD2 (6 bases). CDR1 is MNHEY and CDR2 is SMNVEV in the germline V gene (reference sequence). The length of the CDR3 is 14 residues. V lost 3 bases and J lost 2, with 11 bases in between. CDR3 loop: CASSFGGIAYEQYF. The CDR3, as DNA: TGTGCCAGCAGTTTCGGGGGAATAGCCTACGAGCAGTACTTC.

Ten or more counts support this clone. V and J are TRBV28 and TRBJ1-2, with a possible D match to TRBD1 (5 bases). V was clipped by 5 bases and J by 4 bases, with 11 bases between them. Per germline, CDR1 MDHEN and CDR2 SYDVKM. The CDR3 extends over 13 amino acids. DNA for the CDR3: TGTGCCAGCAGTCGCCGGACACCCTATGGCTACACCTTC. Protein: CASSRRTPYGYTF.

The chain joins TRBV2 to TRBJ2-7, with unresolved D. Trimming shortened V by 4 bases and J by 3 bases, and 4 bases separated the two germline ends. This CDR3 region has 11 residues. The germline gives CDR1 SNHLY, CDR2 FYNNEI. The CDR3 is CASSAVYEQYF. In DNA, the CDR3 is TGTGCCAGCAGTGCAGTCTACGAGCAGTACTTC.

The J gene is TRBJ2-7, the V gene TRBV15, with a possible D match to TRBD2 (5 bases). Trimming pared 5 bases from V and 2 bases from J, leaving 13 bases between. The CDR3 has 14 residues. Germline V lookup: CDR1 LNHNV, CDR2 YYDKDF (reference sequence). The CDR3 DNA follows: TGTGCCACCAGCGAAGGACTGGGCGCCTACGAGCAGTACTTC. Translated, it gives CATSEGLGAYEQYF.

The chain is built from TRBV13 and TRBJ2-1; D might be TRBD2 (5 bases). Looked up from germline, CDR1 is PRHDT and CDR2 is FYEKMQ (reference sequence). CDR3 length: 18 amino acids. V was trimmed by 0 bases and J by 0 bases, leaving 15 bases between them. CDR3: CASSLGTTDFFSYNEQFF. The CDR3 DNA reads TGTGCCAGCAGCTTAGGGACTACCGACTTTTTCTCCTACAATGAGCAGTTCTTC. Filled out from reference TRBV13 and TRBJ2-1, the complete variable domain reads AAGVIQSPRHLIKEKRETATLKCYPIPRHDTVYWYQQGPGQDPQFLISFYEKMQSDKGSIPDRFSAQQFSDYHSELNMSSLELGDSALYFCASSLGTTDFFSYNEQFFGPGTRLTVL.

This chain uses TRBV28 with TRBJ2-7; TRBD1 is a possible D gene (5 bases). The CDR3 extends over 14 amino acids. CDR1 and CDR2 (germline): MDHEN, SYDVKM. Trimming removed 6 bases from V and 1 base from J, with 13 bases in between. Here the CDR3 DNA reads TGTGCCAGCAGCATTTACAGGACGTCCTACGAGCAGTACTTC. This sequence encodes CASSIYRTSYEQYF.

In DNA, the CDR3 is TGTGCCAGTAGTATACAGGGGGCAGGCGGGGAGCTGTTTTTT. It specifies CASSIQGAGGELFF. V is TRBV19 and J is TRBJ2-2; 8 positions match TRBD1. J lost 7 bases, V lost 2 bases, and 3 bases had no gene match. Germline CDR1 is LNHDA and CDR2 is SQIVND (reference sequence). The CDR3 has 14 residues.